This T cell receptor beta chain was identified during a study of blood T cell repertoires in COVID-19. Overall study context: Samples taken during acute and convalescent COVID-19 were collected in the United States, Italy and Spain. T cells, B-cell-depleted T cells, or PBMCs supplied cDNA or gDNA.

The CDR3 extends over 16 amino acids. The V end was cut by 9 bases, the J end by 1 base, with 18 bases between. The germline V gene encodes CDR1 LNHDA and CDR2 SQIVND (reference sequence). Study processing details: Scientists estimated how many nucleated cells there were by amplifying reference gene primers. The table came from immunoSEQ multiplex PCR; TCRdb's copy has only in-frame clones and leaves some out. That table is the source of V, J and clone size, and D and trimming were worked out from the DNA. The sample lists approximately 98,000 clones; over 75% were seen once. The clonotype comes from a human donor in a cohort sampled during active COVID-19. Specimen: peripheral blood. The chain employs TRBV19 and TRBJ2-2; weak D call: TRBD1 (7 bases). The CDR3 bases are TGTGCCAGCACCCGCTCGGGGGACAGGAACACCGGGGAGCTGTTTTTT. As protein: CASTRSGDRNTGELFF.